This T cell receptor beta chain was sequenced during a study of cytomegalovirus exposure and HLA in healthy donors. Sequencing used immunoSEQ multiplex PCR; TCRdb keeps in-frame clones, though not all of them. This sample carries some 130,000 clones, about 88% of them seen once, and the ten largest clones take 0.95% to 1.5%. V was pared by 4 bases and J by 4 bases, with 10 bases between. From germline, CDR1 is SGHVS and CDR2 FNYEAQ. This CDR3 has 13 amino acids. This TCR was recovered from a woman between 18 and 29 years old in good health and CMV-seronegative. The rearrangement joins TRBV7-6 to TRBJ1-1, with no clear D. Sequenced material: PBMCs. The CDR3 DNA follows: TGTGCCAGCAGCTCCGAGGCCGGCACTGAAGCTTTCTTT. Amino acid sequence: CASSSEAGTEAFF.